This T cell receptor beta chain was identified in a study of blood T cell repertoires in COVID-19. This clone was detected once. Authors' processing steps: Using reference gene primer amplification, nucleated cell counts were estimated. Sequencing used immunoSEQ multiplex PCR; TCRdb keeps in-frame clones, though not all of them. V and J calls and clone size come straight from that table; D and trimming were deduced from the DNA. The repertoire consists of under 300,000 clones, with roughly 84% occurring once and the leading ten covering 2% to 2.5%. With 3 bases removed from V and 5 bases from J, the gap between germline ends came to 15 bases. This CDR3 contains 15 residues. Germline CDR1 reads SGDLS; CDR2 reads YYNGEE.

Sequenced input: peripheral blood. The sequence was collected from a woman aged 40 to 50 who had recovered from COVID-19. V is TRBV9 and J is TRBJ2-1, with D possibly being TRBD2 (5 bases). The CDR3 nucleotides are TGTGCCAGCAGCGCCGAGGGCTCTGGAAACAATGAGCAGTTCTTC. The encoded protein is CASSAEGSGNNEQFF.